This TCR beta chain was captured in a study of blood T cell repertoires in COVID-19. Study overall: COVID-19 samples collected from the United States, Italy and Spain covered acute and convalescent phases. The analysed material was cDNA or gDNA that came from T cells, B-cell-depleted T cells, or PBMCs.

Per the authors' pipeline: Reference gene primer amplification gave estimated nucleated cell counts. Assay used: immunoSEQ multiplex PCR; TCRdb lists only in-frame clones, some missing. V, J and clone size reflect that table, while D and trimming were determined from the DNA. The sample consists of approximately 290,000 clones, about 91% of them appearing once. Germline V CDR1 and CDR2: MDHEN, SYDVKM. V was clipped by 5 bases and J by 5 bases; unmatched bases: 13. The CDR3 runs 17 residues. This clonotype was obtained from a woman between 55 and 75 years old with acute or convalescent COVID-19. Sequenced input: peripheral blood. The chain is built from TRBV28 and TRBJ1-5; 9 nucleotides align to TRBD1. CDR3: CASSLKSNRGHDQPQHF. The CDR3 DNA is TGTGCCAGCAGTCTCAAGTCTAACAGGGGGCATGATCAGCCCCAGCATTTT. Drawing the rest from reference TRBV28 and TRBJ1-5, the complete variable domain is DVKVTQSSRYLVKRTGEKVFLECVQDMDHENMFWYRQDPGLGLRLIYFSYDVKMKEKGDIPEGYSVSREKKERFSLILESASTNQTSMYLCASSLKSNRGHDQPQHFGDGTRLSIL.